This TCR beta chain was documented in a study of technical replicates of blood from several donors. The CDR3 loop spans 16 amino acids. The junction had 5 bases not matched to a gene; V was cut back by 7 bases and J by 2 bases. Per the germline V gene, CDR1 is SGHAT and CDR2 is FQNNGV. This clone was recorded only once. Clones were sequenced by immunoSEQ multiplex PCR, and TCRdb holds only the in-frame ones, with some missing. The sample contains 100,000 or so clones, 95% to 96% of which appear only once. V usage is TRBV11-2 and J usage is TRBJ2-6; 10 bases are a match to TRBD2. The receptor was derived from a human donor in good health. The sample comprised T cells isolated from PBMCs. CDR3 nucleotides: TGTGCCAGCAACATAGCGGGAGGCCCTGGGGCCAACGTCCTGACTTTC. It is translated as CASNIAGGPGANVLTF.